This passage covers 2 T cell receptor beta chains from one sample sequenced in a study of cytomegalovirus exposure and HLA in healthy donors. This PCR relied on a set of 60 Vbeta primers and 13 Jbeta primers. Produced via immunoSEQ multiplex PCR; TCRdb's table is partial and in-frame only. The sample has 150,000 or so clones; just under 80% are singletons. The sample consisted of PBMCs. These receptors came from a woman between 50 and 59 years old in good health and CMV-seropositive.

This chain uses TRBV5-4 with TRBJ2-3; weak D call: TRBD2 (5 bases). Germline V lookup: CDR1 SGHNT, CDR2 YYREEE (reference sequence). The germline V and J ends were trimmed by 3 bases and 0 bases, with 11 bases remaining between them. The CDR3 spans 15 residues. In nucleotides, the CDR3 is TGTGCCAGCAGCTCCCGGGCGGGTAGCACAGATACGCAGTATTTT. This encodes CASSSRAGSTDTQYF.

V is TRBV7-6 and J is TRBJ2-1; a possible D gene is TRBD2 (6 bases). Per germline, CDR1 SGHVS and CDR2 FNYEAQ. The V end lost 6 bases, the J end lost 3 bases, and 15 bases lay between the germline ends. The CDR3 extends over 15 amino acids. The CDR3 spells CASSPAGGNYNEQFF. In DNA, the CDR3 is TGTGCCAGCAGTCCCGCTGGGGGGAACTACAATGAGCAGTTCTTC. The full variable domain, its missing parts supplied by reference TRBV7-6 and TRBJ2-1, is GAGVSQSPRYKVTKRGQDVALRCDPISGHVSLYWYRQALGQGPEFLTYFNYEAQQDKSGLPNDRFSAERPEGSISTLTIQRTEQRDSAMYRCASSPAGGNYNEQFFGPGTRLTVL.